The T cell receptor (beta chain) under discussion was sequenced for a study of CD8 T cells in Susac syndrome. Overall study findings and caveats: The study's TCR sequencing and HLA analysis drew on a certain number of individuals. That number was acknowledged as relatively small.

This clonotype was picked up a small number of times. The antigen remains unidentified. Reverse transcription of about 0.5 to 1 ug RNA was carried out with random hexamers. TCR beta CDR3 was amplified by immunoSEQ multiplex PCR. This amplification extended across 54 Vbeta and 13 Jbeta segments. Using its own MiXCR run on the immunoSEQ multiplex PCR reads, TCRdb lists one record per CDR3 protein. The repertoire holds some 200,000 distinct CDR3 sequences, roughly 95% seen once, with about 0.09% in the top ten. TCR beta was sequenced from blood CD8+ and CD4+ T cells. TEMRA cells underwent FACS enrichment and CD8+ and CD4+ T cells underwent negative isolation. This receptor was taken from a human donor with multiple sclerosis. Sequencing was performed on CD4+ T cells from PBMCs.

The CDR3 DNA reads TGTGCCAGCAGTCCCGGACAGAATTCACCCCTCCACTTT. Translation: CASSPGQNSPLHF. V usage is TRBV6-5 and J usage is TRBJ1-6, with a possible D match to TRBD1 (6 bases). The germline V gene has CDR1 MNHEY and CDR2 SVGAGI. This CDR3 region has 13 residues. Trimming took 5 bases from V and 7 from J, leaving 9 bases between them.